These T cell receptor beta chains were read from a single sample in a study of cytomegalovirus exposure and HLA in healthy donors. TCRdb keeps only in-frame clones here, not all; method: immunoSEQ multiplex PCR. The sample has about 170,000 clones; around 82% are singletons. The sequenced material came from PBMCs. The receptors come from a male donor in good health and CMV-seronegative. The CDR3 runs from the conserved cysteine through the conserved F or W. D genes are given only for firm matches. A clone size is listed for some rows: how often the clone was seen (once, few, many), or a class if it is expanded.

j_call | clone_size | d_call | v_call | cdr3_aa | cdr3_nt
TRBJ1-5 | . | TRBD1 | TRBV10-2 | CASRGGQQLNQPQHF | TGCGCCAGCAGAGGGGGACAGCAACTCAATCAGCCCCAGCATTTT
TRBJ2-1 | . | . | TRBV19 | CASSMGRGADNTDNEQFF | TGTGCCAGTAGTATGGGACGGGGGGCCGACAACACCGACAATGAGCAGTTCTTC
TRBJ2-2 | . | TRBD1 | TRBV5-1 | CASSQGTGNTGELFF | TGCGCCAGCAGCCAAGGGACAGGGAACACCGGGGAGCTGTTTTTT
TRBJ2-7 | few | . | TRBV7-2 | CASSAQGGIIYEQYF | TGTGCCAGCAGCGCACAGGGTGGTATTATTTACGAGCAGTACTTC
TRBJ2-7 | . | TRBD2 | TRBV5-1 | CASSLEASGSYEQYF | TGCGCCAGCAGCTTGGAGGCTAGCGGGAGCTACGAGCAGTACTTC
TRBJ2-1 | once | . | TRBV9 | CASSAPLSYNEQFF | TGTGCCAGCTCGGCGCCACTATCCTACAATGAGCAGTTCTTC
TRBJ2-1 | . | . | TRBV1 | CTSSQETSGGEQFF | TGCACCAGCAGCCAAGAGACTAGCGGGGGAGAGCAGTTCTTC
TRBJ1-1 | . | . | TRBV7-9 | CASSLPGGVAKAFF | TGTGCCAGCAGCTTACCAGGCGGGGTGGCGAAAGCTTTCTTT
TRBJ2-7 | . | TRBD1 | TRBV4-3 | CASSQAQGDSYEQYF | TGCGCCAGCAGCCAAGCGCAAGGGGACAGCTACGAGCAGTACTTC
TRBJ2-3 | once | TRBD1 | TRBV7-3 | CASSADGQGTDTQYF | TGTGCCAGCAGCGCAGACGGACAGGGCACAGATACGCAGTATTTT
TRBJ2-1 | . | . | TRBV4-2 | CASSQDRLERSEEFF | TGTGCCAGCAGCCAAGACCGCCTCGAGCGGTCCGAGGAGTTCTTC
TRBJ1-2 | . | TRBD1 | TRBV14 | CASSQRQGNSDGYTF | TGTGCCAGCAGCCAACGACAGGGGAATTCTGATGGCTACACCTTC
TRBJ2-3 | . | . | TRBV2 | CASSEAEWLSTDTQYF | TGTGCCAGCAGTGAAGCGGAGTGGCTAAGCACAGATACGCAGTATTTT
TRBJ1-5 | . | TRBD1 | TRBV30 | CAWSVRAGGNQPQHF | TGTGCCTGGAGTGTAAGGGCAGGGGGGAATCAGCCCCAGCATTTT
TRBJ2-5 | . | . | TRBV21-1 | CASSKDRLADHPQTQYF | TGTGCCAGCAGCAAAGATAGGCTAGCGGACCACCCGCAGACCCAGTACTTC
TRBJ1-5 | . | . | TRBV28 | CASRERNQPQHF | TGTGCCAGCAGGGAGCGCAATCAGCCCCAGCATTTT
TRBJ2-7 | . | TRBD2 | TRBV7-6 | CASSLAPAGVYEQYF | TGTGCCAGCAGCTTAGCCCCAGCGGGGGTCTACGAGCAGTACTTC
TRBJ2-1 | . | . | TRBV9 | CASSVAQGQGPLSSYNEQFF | TGTGCCAGCAGCGTAGCTCAGGGGCAGGGGCCGCTCTCCTCCTACAATGAGCAGTTCTTC
TRBJ2-1 | . | . | TRBV5-6 | CASSLGLQPNNEQFF | TGTGCCAGCAGCTTGGGATTACAGCCTAACAATGAGCAGTTCTTC
TRBJ2-5 | . | TRBD2 | TRBV5-1 | CASSLVLAGGSRVETQYF | TGCGCCAGCAGCTTGGTACTAGCGGGGGGGAGTAGAGTGGAGACCCAGTACTTC
TRBJ2-1 | . | TRBD2 | TRBV19 | CASSARRLAGGDRGQFF | TGTGCCAGTAGTGCACGACGACTAGCGGGGGGGGATAGGGGGCAGTTCTTC
TRBJ2-3 | . | TRBD2 | TRBV14 | CASSALAGGPSTDTQYF | TGTGCCAGCAGCGCGCTAGCGGGAGGCCCAAGCACAGATACGCAGTATTTT
TRBJ1-2 | few | TRBD1 | TRBV6-5 | CASLPRQGSGYGYTF | TGTGCCAGTCTTCCACGACAGGGATCTGGCTATGGCTACACCTTC
TRBJ2-5 | . | TRBD1 | TRBV5-1 | CASRIGQGAETQYF | TGCGCCAGCAGGATCGGACAGGGGGCTGAGACCCAGTACTTC
TRBJ2-7 | once | TRBD1 | TRBV18 | CASSLKQGPGSYEQYF | TGTGCCAGCTCACTAAAACAGGGGCCGGGCTCCTACGAGCAGTACTTC
TRBJ1-1 | once | . | TRBV28 | CASIAAGKLRNTEAFF | TGTGCCAGCATCGCGGCGGGGAAGCTTCGGAACACTGAAGCTTTCTTT
TRBJ2-5 | few | TRBD2 | TRBV6-1 | CASILGTIEETQYF | TGTGCCAGCATTCTCGGGACTATTGAAGAGACCCAGTACTTC
TRBJ2-7 | . | TRBD1 | TRBV28 | CASSSPGQGTGEQYF | TGTGCCAGCAGTTCTCCGGGACAGGGGACGGGCGAGCAGTACTTC
TRBJ1-2 | . | . | TRBV6-5 | CASSYTASLTNYGYTF | TGTGCCAGCAGTTATACAGCCTCACTTACTAACTATGGCTACACCTTC
TRBJ1-3 | . | . | TRBV9 | CASSVEESSGNTIYF | TGTGCCAGCAGCGTTGAGGAGTCCTCTGGAAACACCATATATTTT
TRBJ2-1 | . | TRBD2 | TRBV5-5 | CASSLRLAGGEQFF | TGTGCCAGCAGCTTGAGACTAGCGGGCGGTGAGCAGTTCTTC
TRBJ2-6 | . | TRBD1 | TRBV7-9 | CASSLIGTGLSGANVLTF | TGTGCCAGCAGCTTAATAGGGACAGGGCTTTCCGGGGCCAACGTCCTGACTTTC
TRBJ2-2 | . | . | TRBV6-4 | CASSAGDTGELFF | TGTGCCAGCAGTGCGGGAGACACCGGGGAGCTGTTTTTT
TRBJ2-2 | once | TRBD1 | TRBV27 | CASSQTGGSNTGELFF | TGTGCCAGCAGCCAAACAGGGGGCTCGAACACCGGGGAGCTGTTTTTT
TRBJ2-7 | . | . | TRBV6-1 | CAFFKQKAAYEQYF | TGTGCTTTTTTCAAGCAGAAGGCGGCATACGAGCAGTACTTC
TRBJ2-1 | . | . | TRBV7-9 | CASSLGFQWEQFF | TGTGCCAGCAGCTTAGGCTTCCAGTGGGAGCAGTTCTTC
TRBJ1-4 | . | . | TRBV19 | CATFPQGRSSNEKLFF | TGTGCCACTTTCCCTCAGGGGCGTAGCTCCAATGAAAAACTGTTTTTT
TRBJ1-5 | . | TRBD1 | TRBV6-1 | CASLRWTGVDQPQHF | TGTGCCAGCCTTAGATGGACAGGGGTCGATCAGCCCCAGCATTTT
TRBJ1-2 | . | TRBD1 | TRBV28 | CASSEGTAYGYTF | TGTGCCAGCAGTGAAGGGACAGCCTATGGCTACACCTTC
TRBJ2-7 | . | . | TRBV27 | CASSAPGRMQYF | TGTGCCAGCAGTGCACCGGGAAGGATGCAGTACTTC
TRBJ1-6 | . | . | TRBV18 | CASSPKRANSPLHF | TGTGCCAGCTCACCGAAGAGGGCGAATTCACCCCTCCACTTT
TRBJ2-7 | . | TRBD2 | TRBV5-1 | CASSAGLADFIAYEQYF | TGCGCCAGCAGCGCCGGACTAGCTGACTTTATAGCCTACGAGCAGTACTTC
TRBJ2-7 | . | . | TRBV28 | CASSLNSYEQYF | TGTGCCAGCAGTTTAAACAGTTACGAGCAGTACTTC
TRBJ2-3 | . | TRBD1 | TRBV10-3 | CAISESQGADTQYF | TGTGCCATCAGTGAGTCCCAGGGGGCAGATACGCAGTATTTT
TRBJ2-7 | . | TRBD1 | TRBV6-6 | CASSYGGQAYEQYF | TGTGCCAGCAGTTACGGAGGACAGGCCTACGAGCAGTACTTC
TRBJ2-3 | . | . | TRBV10-3 | CAISESDSYTQYF | TGTGCCATCAGTGAGTCGGACAGTTATACGCAGTATTTT
TRBJ2-3 | . | TRBD1 | TRBV5-6 | CASSRYRGPTDTQYF | TGTGCCAGCAGCAGGTACAGGGGTCCCACAGATACGCAGTATTTT
TRBJ2-3 | . | TRBD1 | TRBV27 | CASSPLIGTENLKTSTDTQYF | TGTGCCAGCAGTCCCCTCATCGGGACAGAAAATCTGAAGACTAGCACAGATACGCAGTATTTT
TRBJ1-4 | . | TRBD1 | TRBV5-4 | CASSSMGSGGEKLFF | TGTGCCAGCAGCTCGATGGGGTCAGGGGGGGAAAAACTGTTTTTT
TRBJ1-4 | . | . | TRBV4-2 | CASSPHRGEGEKLFF | TGTGCCAGCAGCCCCCATCGGGGGGAAGGGGAAAAACTGTTTTTT
TRBJ2-1 | . | . | TRBV30 | CAWRRVAEQFF | TGTGCCTGGAGAAGAGTCGCTGAGCAGTTCTTC
TRBJ2-1 | . | . | TRBV4-1 | CASSQALGGLRYNEQFF | TGCGCCAGCAGCCAAGCTCTCGGGGGGCTTAGGTACAATGAGCAGTTCTTC
TRBJ2-3 | . | . | TRBV5-1 | CASSLAAGGAAGTQYF | TGCGCCAGCAGCTTGGCCGCAGGAGGGGCAGCGGGTACGCAGTATTTT
TRBJ2-5 | . | TRBD2 | TRBV5-4 | CASSSQLAGLQETQYF | TGTGCCAGCAGCTCTCAACTAGCGGGACTCCAAGAGACCCAGTACTTC
TRBJ2-6 | once | TRBD2 | TRBV5-4 | CASSLSLAGGTRSGANVLTF | TGTGCCAGCAGCTTGAGCCTAGCGGGAGGAACTCGCTCTGGGGCCAACGTCCTGACTTTC
TRBJ2-1 | . | . | TRBV4-1 | CASSQDRTKQFF | TGCGCCAGCAGCCAAGATCGGACAAAGCAGTTCTTC